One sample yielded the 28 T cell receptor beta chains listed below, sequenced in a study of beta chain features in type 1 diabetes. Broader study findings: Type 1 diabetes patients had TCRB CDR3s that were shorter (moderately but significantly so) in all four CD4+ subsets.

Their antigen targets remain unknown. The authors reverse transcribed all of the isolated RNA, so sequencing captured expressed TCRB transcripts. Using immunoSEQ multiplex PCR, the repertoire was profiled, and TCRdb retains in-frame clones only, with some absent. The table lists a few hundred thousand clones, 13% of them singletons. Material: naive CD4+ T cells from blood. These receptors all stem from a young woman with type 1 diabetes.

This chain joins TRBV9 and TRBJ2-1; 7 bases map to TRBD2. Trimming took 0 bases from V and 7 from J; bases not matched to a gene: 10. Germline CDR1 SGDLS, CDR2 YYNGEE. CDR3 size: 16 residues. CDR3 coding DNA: TGTGCCAGCAGCGTAGTGGGGAGGGCCACTCAGAATGAGCAGTTCTTC. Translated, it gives CASSVVGRATQNEQFF.

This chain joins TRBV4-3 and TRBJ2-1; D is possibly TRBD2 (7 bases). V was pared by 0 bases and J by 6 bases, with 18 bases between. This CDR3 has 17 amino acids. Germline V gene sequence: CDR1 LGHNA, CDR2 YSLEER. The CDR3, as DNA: TGCGCCAGCAGCCAAGACGGGCGCGGGGGCGCTTCCAATGAGCAGTTCTTC. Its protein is CASSQDGRGGASNEQFF.

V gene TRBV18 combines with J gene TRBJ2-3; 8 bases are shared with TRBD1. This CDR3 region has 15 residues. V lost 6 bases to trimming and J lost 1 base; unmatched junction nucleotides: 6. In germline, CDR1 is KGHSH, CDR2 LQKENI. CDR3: CASSLGQAGTDTQYF. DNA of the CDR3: TGTGCCAGCTCTCTGGGACAGGCTGGCACAGATACGCAGTATTTT.

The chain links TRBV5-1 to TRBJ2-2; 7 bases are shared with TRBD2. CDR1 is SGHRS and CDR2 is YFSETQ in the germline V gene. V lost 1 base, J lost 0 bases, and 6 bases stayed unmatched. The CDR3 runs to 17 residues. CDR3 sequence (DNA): TGCGCCAGCAGCTTGCCCAGCGGGGCGACGAACACCGGGGAGCTGTTTTTT. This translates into CASSLPSGATNTGELFF.

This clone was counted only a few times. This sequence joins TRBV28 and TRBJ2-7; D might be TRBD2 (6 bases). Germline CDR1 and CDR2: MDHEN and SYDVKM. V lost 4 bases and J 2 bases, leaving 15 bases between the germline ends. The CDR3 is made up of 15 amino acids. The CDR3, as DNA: TGTGCCAGCAGTTCTAGCGCTATTGGGCCCTACGAGCAGTACTTC. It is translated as CASSSSAIGPYEQYF.

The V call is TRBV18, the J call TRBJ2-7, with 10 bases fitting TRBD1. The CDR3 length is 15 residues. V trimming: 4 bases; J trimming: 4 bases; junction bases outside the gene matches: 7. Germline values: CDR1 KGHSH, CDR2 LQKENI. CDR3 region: CASSLGTGVAYEQYV. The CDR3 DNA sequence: TGTGCCAGCTCACTTGGGACAGGGGTGGCGTACGAGCAGTACGTC.

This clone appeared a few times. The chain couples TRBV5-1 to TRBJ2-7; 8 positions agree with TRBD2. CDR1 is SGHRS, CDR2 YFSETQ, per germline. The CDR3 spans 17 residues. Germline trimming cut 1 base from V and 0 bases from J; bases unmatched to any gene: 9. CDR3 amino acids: CASSLSTSGYSSYEQYF. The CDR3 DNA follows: TGCGCCAGCAGCTTGTCCACTAGCGGTTACAGCTCCTACGAGCAGTACTTC.

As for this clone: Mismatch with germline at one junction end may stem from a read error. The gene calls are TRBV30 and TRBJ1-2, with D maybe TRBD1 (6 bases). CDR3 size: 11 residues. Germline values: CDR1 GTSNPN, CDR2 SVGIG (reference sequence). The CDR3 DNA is TGTGCCTGGAGTGTACGGGACAACCTCTTCTTC. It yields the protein CAWSVRDNLFF.

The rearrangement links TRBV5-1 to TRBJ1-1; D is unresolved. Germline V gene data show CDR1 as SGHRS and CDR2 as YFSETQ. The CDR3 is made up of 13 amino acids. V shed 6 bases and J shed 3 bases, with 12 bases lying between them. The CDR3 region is CASTMGRDTEAFF. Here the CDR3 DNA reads TGCGCCAGCACCATGGGTCGGGACACTGAAGCTTTCTTT.

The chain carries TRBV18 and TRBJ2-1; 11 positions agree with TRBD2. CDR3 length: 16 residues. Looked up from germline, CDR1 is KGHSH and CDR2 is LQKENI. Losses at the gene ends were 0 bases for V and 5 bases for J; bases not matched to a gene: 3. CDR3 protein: CASSPPGLAVHNEQFF. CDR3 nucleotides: TGTGCCAGCTCACCACCGGGACTAGCGGTCCACAATGAGCAGTTCTTC.

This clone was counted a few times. The CDR3 loop reads CAISERTSINEQFF. The CDR3 coding sequence is TGTGCCATCAGTGAGAGGACTAGCATAAATGAGCAGTTCTTC. The gene calls are TRBV10-3 and TRBJ2-1; 8 bases line up with TRBD2. The CDR3 length is 14 residues. After removal of 2 bases from V and 7 bases from J, the junction contained 4 bases not matched to a gene. In germline, CDR1 is ENHRY, CDR2 SYGVKD.

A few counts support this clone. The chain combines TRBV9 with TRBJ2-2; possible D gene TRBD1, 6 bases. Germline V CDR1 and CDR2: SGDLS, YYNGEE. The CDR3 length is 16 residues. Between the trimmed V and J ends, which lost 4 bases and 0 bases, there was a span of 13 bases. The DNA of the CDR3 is TGTGCCAGCAGCTCCCGAGGGGGTTCGAACACCGGGGAGCTGTTTTTT. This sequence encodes CASSSRGGSNTGELFF.

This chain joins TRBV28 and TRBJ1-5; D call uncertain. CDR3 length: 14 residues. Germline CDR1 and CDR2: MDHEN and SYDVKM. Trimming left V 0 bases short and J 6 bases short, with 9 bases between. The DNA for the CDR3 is TGTGCCAGCAGTTTATGGCTAGAACCTCAGCCCCAGCATTTT. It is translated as CASSLWLEPQPQHF. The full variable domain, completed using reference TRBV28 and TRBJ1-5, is DVKVTQSSRYLVKRTGEKVFLECVQDMDHENMFWYRQDPGLGLRLIYFSYDVKMKEKGDIPEGYSVSREKKERFSLILESASTNQTSMYLCASSLWLEPQPQHFGDGTRLSIL.

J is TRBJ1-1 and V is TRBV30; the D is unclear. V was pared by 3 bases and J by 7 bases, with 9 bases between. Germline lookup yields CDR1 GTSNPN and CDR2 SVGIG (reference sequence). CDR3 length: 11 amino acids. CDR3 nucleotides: TGTGCCTGGAGCAGGCAGATTGAAGCTTTCTTT. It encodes CAWSRQIEAFF.

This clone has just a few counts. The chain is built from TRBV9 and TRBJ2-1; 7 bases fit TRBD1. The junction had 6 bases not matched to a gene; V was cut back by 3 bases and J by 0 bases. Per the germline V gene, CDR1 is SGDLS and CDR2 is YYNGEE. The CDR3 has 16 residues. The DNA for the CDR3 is TGTGCCAGCAGCGGACAGGGTGGGGGCTCCTACAATGAGCAGTTCTTC. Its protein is CASSGQGGGSYNEQFF.

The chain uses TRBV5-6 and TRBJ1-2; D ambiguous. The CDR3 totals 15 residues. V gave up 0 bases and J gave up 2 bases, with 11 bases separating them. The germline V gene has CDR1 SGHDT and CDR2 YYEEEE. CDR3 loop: CASSLGPGINYGYTF. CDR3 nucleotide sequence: TGTGCCAGCAGCTTGGGACCCGGGATCAACTATGGCTACACCTTC.

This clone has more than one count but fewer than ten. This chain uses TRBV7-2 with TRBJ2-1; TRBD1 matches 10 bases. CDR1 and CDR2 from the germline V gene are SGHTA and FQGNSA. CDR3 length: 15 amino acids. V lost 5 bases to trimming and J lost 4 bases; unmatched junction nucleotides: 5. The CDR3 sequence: CASSTDRGPYNEQFF. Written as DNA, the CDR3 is TGTGCCAGCAGCACCGACAGGGGGCCGTACAATGAGCAGTTCTTC. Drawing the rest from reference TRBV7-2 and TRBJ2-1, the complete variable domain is GAGVSQSPSNKVTEKGKDVELRCDPISGHTALYWYRQSLGQGLEFLIYFQGNSAPDKSGLPSDRFSAERTGGSVSTLTIQRTQQEDSAVYLCASSTDRGPYNEQFFGPGTRLTVL.

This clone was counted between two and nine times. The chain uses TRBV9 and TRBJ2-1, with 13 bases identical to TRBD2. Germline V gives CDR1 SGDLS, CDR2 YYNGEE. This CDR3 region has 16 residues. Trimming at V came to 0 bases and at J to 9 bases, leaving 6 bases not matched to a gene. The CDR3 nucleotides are TGTGCCAGCAGCGTAGCCGGGACTAGCGGGAAGGGTGAGCAGTTCTTC. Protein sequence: CASSVAGTSGKGEQFF.

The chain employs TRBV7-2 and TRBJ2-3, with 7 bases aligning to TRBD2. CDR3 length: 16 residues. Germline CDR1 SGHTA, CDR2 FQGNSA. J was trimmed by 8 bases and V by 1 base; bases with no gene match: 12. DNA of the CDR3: TGTGCCAGCAGCTTAGTTTCGGGACTACCTGCCCCTACGCAGTATTTT. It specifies CASSLVSGLPAPTQYF.

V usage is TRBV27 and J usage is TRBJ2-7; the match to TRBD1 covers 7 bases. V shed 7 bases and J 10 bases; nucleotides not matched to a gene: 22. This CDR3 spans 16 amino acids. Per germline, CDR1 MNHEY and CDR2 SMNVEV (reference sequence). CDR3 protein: CASNPRMTGFMQIQYV. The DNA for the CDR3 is TGTGCCAGCAACCCTCGAATGACAGGGTTCATGCAAATCCAGTACGTC.

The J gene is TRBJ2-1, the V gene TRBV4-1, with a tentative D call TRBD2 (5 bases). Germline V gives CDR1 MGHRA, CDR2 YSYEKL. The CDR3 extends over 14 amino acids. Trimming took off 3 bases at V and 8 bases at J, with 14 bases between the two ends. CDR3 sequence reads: CASSHQLVIDEQFF. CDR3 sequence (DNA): TGCGCCAGCAGCCACCAACTAGTAATCGATGAGCAGTTCTTC.

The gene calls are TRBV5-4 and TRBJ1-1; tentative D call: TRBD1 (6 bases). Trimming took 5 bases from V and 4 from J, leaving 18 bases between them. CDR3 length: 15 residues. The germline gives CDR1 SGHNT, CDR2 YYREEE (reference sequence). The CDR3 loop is CASRLKGGVSTEAFF. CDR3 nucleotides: TGTGCCAGCAGGCTGAAAGGGGGGGTCAGCACTGAAGCTTTCTTT.

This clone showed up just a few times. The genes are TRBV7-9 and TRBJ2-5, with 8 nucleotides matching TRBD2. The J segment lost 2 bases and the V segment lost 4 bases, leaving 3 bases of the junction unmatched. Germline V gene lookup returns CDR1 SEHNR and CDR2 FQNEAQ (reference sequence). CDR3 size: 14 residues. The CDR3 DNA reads TGTGCCAGCAGCTGGGCTAGCGGGCAAGAGACCCAGTACTTC. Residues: CASSWASGQETQYF.

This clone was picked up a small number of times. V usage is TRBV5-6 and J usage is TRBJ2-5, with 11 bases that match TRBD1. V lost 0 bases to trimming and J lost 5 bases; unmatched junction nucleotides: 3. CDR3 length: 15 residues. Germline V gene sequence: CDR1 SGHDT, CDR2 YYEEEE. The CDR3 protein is CASSLGDRGMETQYF. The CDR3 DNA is TGTGCCAGCAGCTTGGGGGACAGGGGGATGGAGACCCAGTACTTC. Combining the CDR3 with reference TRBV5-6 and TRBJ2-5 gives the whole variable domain DAGVTQSPTHLIKTRGQQVTLRCSPKSGHDTVSWYQQALGQGPQFIFQYYEEEERQRGNFPDRFSGHQFPNYSSELNVNALLLGDSALYLCASSLGDRGMETQYFGPGTRLLVL.

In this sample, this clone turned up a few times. The CDR3 DNA reads as TGTGCCAGCAGTTCAACAGGGGCTTCCGGCAATCAGCCCCAGCATTTT. Protein sequence: CASSSTGASGNQPQHF. The rearrangement joins TRBV7-9 to TRBJ1-5, with 7 bases that match TRBD1. From germline, CDR1 is SEHNR and CDR2 FQNEAQ (reference sequence). The CDR3 runs to 16 residues. With 6 bases clipped from V and 2 bases from J, the junction kept 10 bases outside the gene matches.

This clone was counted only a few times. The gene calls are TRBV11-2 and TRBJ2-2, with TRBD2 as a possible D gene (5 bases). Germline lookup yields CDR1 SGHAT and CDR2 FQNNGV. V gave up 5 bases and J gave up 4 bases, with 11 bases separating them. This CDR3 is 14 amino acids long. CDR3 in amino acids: CASSRGAATGELFF. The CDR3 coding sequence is TGTGCCAGCAGCCGAGGAGCGGCCACCGGGGAGCTGTTTTTT. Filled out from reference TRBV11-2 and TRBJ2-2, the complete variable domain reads EAGVAQSPRYKIIEKRQSVAFWCNPISGHATLYWYQQILGQGPKLLIQFQNNGVVDDSQLPKDRFSAERLKGVDSTLKIQPAKLEDSAVYLCASSRGAATGELFFGEGSRLTVL.

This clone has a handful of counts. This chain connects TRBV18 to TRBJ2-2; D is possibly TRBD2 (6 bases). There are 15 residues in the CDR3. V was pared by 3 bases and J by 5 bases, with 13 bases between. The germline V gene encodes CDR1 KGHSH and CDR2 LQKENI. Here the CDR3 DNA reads TGTGCCAGCTCACCGTTATCGGGAGAGACCGGGGAGCTGTTTTTT. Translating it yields CASSPLSGETGELFF.

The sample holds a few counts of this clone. The CDR3 region has the DNA TGTGCCAGCAGTGAAGCGAGGGGGCGGAACTATGGCTACACCTTC. It encodes CASSEARGRNYGYTF. The V call is TRBV2, the J call TRBJ1-2; 7 nucleotides line up with TRBD1. This CDR3 spans 15 amino acids. Germline assignment: CDR1 SNHLY and CDR2 FYNNEI. The junction had 3 bases not matched to a gene; V was cut back by 0 bases and J by 2 bases.